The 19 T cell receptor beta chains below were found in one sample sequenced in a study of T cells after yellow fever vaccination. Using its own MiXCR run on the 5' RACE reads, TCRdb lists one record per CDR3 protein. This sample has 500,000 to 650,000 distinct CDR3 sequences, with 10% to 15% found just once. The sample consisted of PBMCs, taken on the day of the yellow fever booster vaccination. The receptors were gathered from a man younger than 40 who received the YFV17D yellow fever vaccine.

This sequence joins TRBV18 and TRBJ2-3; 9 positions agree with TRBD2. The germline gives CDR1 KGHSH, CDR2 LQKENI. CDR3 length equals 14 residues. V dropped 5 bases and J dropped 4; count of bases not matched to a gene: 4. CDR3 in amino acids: CASSTSGFPDTQYF. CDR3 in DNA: TGTGCCAGCTCAACTAGCGGGTTCCCAGATACGCAGTATTTT.

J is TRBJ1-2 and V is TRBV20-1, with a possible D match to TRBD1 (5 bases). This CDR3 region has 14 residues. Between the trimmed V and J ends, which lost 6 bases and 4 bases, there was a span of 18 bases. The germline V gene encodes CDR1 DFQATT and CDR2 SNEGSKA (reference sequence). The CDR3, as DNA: TGCAGTGCCCCAAGGGAGGGGACCCCCTATGGCTACACCTTC. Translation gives CSAPREGTPYGYTF.

The CDR3 DNA reads TGTGCCAGCAGCGAAGGGACTAGCGGGCTTGAGCAGTTCTTC. This encodes CASSEGTSGLEQFF. This chain connects TRBV7-2 to TRBJ2-1; 12 nucleotides agree with TRBD2. CDR3 length: 14 amino acids. Germline CDR1 SGHTA, CDR2 FQGNSA. Unmatched junction bases numbered 5, after V lost 5 bases and J lost 9 bases.

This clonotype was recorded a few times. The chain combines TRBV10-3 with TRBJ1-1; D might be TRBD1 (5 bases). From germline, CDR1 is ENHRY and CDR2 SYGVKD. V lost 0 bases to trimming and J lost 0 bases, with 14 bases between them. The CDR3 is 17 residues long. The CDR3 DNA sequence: TGTGCCATCAGTGAGTCTGCGAGACAGAAAATGAACACTGAAGCTTTCTTT. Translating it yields CAISESARQKMNTEAFF.

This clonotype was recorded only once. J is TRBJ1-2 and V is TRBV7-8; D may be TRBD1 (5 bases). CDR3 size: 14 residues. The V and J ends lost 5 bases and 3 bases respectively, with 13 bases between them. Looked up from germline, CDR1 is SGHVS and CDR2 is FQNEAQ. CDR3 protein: CASSLGTVDYGYTF. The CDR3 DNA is TGTGCCAGCAGCCTAGGGACCGTAGACTATGGCTACACCTTC.

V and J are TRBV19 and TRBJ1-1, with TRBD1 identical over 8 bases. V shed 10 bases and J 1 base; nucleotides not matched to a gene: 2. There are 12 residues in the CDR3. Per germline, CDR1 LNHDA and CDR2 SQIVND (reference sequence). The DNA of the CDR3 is TGTGCCACAGGACAGGGGAACACTGAAGCTTTCTTT. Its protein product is CATGQGNTEAFF.

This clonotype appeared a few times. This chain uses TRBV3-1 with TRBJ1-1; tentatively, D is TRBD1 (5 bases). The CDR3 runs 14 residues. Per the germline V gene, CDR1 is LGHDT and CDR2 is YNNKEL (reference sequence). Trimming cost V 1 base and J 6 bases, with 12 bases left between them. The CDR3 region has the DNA TGTGCCAGCAGCCAAGTGGGCGTAGGGGCTGAAGCTTTCTTT. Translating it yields CASSQVGVGAEAFF.

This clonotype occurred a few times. The CDR3 DNA reads TGCAGTGCCTATGGTGCCGAGCAGTACTTC. As protein: CSAYGAEQYF. The chain is built from TRBV20-1 and TRBJ2-7; D is ambiguous. Trimming left V 6 bases short and J 6 bases short, with 9 bases between. The CDR3 totals 10 residues. CDR1 and CDR2 from the germline V gene are DFQATT and SNEGSKA (reference sequence).

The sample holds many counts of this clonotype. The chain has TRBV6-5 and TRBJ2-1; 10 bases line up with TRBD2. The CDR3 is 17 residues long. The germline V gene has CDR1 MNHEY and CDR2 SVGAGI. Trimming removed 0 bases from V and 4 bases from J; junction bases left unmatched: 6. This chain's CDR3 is CASSYSPLAGVYNEQFF. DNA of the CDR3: TGTGCCAGCAGTTACTCCCCCCTAGCGGGAGTATACAATGAGCAGTTCTTC.

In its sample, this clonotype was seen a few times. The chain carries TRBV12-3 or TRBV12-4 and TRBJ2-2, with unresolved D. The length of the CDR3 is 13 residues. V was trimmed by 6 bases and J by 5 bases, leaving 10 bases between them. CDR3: CASRSGPTGELFF. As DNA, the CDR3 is TGTGCCAGCAGATCAGGTCCTACCGGGGAGCTGTTTTTT.

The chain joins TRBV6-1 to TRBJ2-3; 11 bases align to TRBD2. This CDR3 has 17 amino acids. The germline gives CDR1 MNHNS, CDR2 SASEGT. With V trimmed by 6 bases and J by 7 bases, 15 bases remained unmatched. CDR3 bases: TGTGCCAGCAGCCCCTCTACCGCTAGCGGGAGGAGGAATACGCAGTATTTT. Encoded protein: CASSPSTASGRRNTQYF.

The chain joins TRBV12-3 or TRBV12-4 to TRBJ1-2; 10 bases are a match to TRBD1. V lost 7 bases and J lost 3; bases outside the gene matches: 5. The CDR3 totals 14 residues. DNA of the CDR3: TGTGCCAGCACCCTGACAGGGGGCGACTATGGCTACACCTTC. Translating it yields CASTLTGGDYGYTF.

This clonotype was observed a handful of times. The CDR3 DNA sequence: TGCAGTGCTAGAGTTGGAACAGTAGCTCAGCCCCAGCATTTT. Protein: CSARVGTVAQPQHF. This chain connects TRBV20-1 to TRBJ1-5; unclear D gene. Germline assignment: CDR1 DFQATT and CDR2 SNEGSKA (reference sequence). The V end was cut by 1 base, the J end by 6 bases, with 13 bases between. This CDR3 region has 14 residues.

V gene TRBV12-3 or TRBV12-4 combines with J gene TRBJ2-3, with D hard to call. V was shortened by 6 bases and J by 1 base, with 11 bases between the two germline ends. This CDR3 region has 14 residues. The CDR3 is CASSYAAGTDTQYF. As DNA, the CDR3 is TGTGCCAGCAGCTATGCCGCCGGCACAGATACGCAGTATTTT.

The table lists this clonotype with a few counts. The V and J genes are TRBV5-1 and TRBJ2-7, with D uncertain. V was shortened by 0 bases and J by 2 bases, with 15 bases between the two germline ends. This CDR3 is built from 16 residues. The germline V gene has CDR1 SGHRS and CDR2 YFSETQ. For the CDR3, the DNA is TGCGCCAGCAGCTTGGAGTTTAGTTTAGGAACCTACGAGCAGTACTTC. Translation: CASSLEFSLGTYEQYF.

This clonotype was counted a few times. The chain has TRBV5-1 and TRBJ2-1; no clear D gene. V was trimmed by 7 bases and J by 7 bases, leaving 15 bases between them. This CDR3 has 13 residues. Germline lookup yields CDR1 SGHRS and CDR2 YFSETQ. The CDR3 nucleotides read TGCGCCAGCTATGAGTCCCGAGGAAATGAGCAGTTCTTC. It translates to CASYESRGNEQFF. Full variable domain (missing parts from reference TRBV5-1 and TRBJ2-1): KAGVTQTPRYLIKTRGQQVTLSCSPISGHRSVSWYQQTPGQGLQFLFEYFSETQRNKGNFPGRFSGRQFSNSRSEMNVSTLELGDSALYLCASYESRGNEQFFGPGTRLTVL.

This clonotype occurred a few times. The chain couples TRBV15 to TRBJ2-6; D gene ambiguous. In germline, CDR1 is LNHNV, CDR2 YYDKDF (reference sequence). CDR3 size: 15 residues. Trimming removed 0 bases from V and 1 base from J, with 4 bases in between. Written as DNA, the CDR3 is TGTGCCACCAGCAGAGAACGGTCTGGGGCCAACGTCCTGACTTTC. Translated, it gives CATSRERSGANVLTF.

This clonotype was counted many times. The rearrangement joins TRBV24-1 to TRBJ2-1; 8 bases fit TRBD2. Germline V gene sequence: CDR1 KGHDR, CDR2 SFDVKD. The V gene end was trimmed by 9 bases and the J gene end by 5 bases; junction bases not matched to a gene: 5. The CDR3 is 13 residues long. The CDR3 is CATAGLGDNEQFF. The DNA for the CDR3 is TGTGCCACCGCGGGACTAGGAGACAATGAGCAGTTCTTC.

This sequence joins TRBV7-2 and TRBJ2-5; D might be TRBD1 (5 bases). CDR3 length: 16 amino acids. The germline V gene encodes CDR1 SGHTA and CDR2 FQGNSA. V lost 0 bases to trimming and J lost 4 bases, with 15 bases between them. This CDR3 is CASSLATAPPSETQYF. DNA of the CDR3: TGTGCCAGCAGCTTAGCGACAGCCCCCCCCTCAGAGACCCAGTACTTC.